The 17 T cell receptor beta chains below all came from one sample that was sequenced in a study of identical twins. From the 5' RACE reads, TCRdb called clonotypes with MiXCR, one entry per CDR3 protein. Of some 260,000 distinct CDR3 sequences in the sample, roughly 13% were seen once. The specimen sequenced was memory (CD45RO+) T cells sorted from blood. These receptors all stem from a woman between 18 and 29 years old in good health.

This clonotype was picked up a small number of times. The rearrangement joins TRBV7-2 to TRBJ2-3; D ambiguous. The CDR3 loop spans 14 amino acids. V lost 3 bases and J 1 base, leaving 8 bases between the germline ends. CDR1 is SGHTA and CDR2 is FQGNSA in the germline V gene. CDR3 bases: TGTGCCAGCAGCTTGGTGGTGGGCACAGATACGCAGTATTTT. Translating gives CASSLVVGTDTQYF.

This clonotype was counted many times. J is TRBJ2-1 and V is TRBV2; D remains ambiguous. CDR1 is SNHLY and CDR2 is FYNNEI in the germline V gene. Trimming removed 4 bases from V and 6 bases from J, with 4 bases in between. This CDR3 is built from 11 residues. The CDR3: CASSVANEQFF. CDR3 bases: TGTGCCAGCAGTGTAGCCAATGAGCAGTTCTTC.

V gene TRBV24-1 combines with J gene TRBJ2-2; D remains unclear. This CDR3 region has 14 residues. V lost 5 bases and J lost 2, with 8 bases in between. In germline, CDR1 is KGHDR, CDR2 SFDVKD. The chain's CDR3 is CATSARGNTGELFF. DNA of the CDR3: TGTGCCACCAGTGCTCGAGGAAACACCGGGGAGCTGTTTTTT.

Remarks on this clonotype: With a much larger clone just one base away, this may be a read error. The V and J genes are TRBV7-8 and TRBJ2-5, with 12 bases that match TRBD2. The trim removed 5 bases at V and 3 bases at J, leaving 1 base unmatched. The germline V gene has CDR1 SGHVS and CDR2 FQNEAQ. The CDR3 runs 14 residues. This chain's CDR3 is CASSRLAGEETQYF. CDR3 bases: TGTGCCAGCAGCAGACTAGCGGGGGAAGAGACCCAGTACTTC.

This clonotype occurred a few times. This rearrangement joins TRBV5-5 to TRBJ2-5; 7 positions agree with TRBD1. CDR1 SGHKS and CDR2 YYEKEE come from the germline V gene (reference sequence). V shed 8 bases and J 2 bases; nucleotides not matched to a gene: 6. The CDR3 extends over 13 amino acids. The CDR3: CASDTGEQETQYF. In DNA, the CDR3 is TGTGCCAGTGATACAGGGGAGCAAGAGACCCAGTACTTC.

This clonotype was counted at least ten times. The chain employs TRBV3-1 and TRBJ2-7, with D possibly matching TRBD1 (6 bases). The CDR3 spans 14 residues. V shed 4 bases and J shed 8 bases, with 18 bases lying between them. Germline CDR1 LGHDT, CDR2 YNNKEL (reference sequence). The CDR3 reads CASSPSHRESKQYF. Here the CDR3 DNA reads TGTGCCAGCAGCCCCTCCCACAGGGAATCAAAGCAGTACTTC.

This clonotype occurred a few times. Here the CDR3 DNA reads TGTGCCTGGAGCCCGGGGCTACGGCAGTACTTC. Its protein product is CAWSPGLRQYF. The rearrangement uses TRBV30 and TRBJ2-7; D is perhaps TRBD1 or TRBD2 (5 bases each). V lost 3 bases to trimming and J lost 9 bases, with 12 bases between them. The CDR3 covers 11 residues. Germline V gives CDR1 GTSNPN, CDR2 SVGIG (reference sequence).

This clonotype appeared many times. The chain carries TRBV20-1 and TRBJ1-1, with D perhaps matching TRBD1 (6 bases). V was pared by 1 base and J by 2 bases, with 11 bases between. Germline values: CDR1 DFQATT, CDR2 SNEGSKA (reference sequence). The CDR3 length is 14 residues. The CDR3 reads CSARGGTINTEAFF. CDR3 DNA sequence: TGCAGTGCTAGAGGGGGGACAATCAACACTGAAGCTTTCTTT.

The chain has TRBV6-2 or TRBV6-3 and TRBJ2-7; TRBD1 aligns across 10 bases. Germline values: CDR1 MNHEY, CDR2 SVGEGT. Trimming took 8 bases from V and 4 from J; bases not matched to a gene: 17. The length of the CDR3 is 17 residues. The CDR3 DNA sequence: TGTGCCAGCCGCTGGGGTTTCGCCGGGACAGGGGAGTACGAGCAGTACTTC. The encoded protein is CASRWGFAGTGEYEQYF.

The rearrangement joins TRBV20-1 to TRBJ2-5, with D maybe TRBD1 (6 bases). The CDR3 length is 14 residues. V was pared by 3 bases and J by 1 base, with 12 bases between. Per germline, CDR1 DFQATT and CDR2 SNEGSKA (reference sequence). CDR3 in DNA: TGCAGTGCTAGGTGGACAGCCTCCCAAGAGACCCAGTACTTC. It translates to CSARWTASQETQYF.

CDR3 DNA sequence: TGTGCCAGCAGCCTAGGGGGGTATGATTCACCCCTCCACTTT. Protein: CASSLGGYDSPLHF. The V gene is TRBV7-9, the J gene TRBJ1-6; D possibly corresponds to TRBD1 (6 bases). The CDR3 spans 14 residues. V lost 5 bases and J lost 8, with 13 bases in between. Germline CDR1 reads SEHNR; CDR2 reads FQNEAQ (reference sequence).

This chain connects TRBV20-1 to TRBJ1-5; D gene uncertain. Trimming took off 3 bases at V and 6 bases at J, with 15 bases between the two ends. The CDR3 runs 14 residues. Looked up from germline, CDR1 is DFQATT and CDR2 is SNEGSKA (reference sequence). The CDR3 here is CSARSSGYGQPQHF. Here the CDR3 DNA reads TGCAGTGCTAGGTCGTCGGGGTATGGTCAGCCCCAGCATTTT.

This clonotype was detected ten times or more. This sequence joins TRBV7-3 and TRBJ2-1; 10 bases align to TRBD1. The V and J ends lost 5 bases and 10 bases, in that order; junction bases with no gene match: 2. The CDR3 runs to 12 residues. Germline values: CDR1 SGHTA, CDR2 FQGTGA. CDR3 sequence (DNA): TGTGCCAGCAGCGAGACAGGGGGCGAGCAGTTCTTC. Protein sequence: CASSETGGEQFF.

Here the CDR3 reads CASSVWTEAFF. The CDR3 DNA sequence: TGTGCCAGCAGTGTCTGGACTGAAGCTTTCTTT. This sequence joins TRBV2 and TRBJ1-1; no definite D call. The CDR3 extends over 11 amino acids. Germline-derived CDR1 and CDR2 are SNHLY and FYNNEI. The ends were cut back, 4 bases at V and 5 bases at J, with 5 bases in the middle.

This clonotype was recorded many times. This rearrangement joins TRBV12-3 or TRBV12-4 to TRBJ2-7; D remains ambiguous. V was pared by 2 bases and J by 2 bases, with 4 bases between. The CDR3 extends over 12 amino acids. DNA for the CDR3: TGTGCCAGCAGTTTAAACACCTACGAGCAGTACTTC. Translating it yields CASSLNTYEQYF.

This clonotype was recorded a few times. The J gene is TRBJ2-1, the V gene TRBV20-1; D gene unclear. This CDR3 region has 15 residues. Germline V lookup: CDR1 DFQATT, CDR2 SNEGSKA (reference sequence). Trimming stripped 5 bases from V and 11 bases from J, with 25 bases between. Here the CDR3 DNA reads TGCAGTGCTCCCCAAGCGCAGGAAGACGTCGGGCAGCAGTTCTTC. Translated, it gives CSAPQAQEDVGQQFF.

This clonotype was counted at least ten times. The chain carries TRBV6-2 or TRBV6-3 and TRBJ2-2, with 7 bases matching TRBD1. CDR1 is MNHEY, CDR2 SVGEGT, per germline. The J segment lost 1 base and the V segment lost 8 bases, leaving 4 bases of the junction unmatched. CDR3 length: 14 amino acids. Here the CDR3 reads CASVRTGNTGELFF. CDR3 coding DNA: TGTGCCAGCGTCCGGACAGGGAACACCGGGGAGCTGTTTTTT.